This T cell receptor beta chain is drawn from a study of cytomegalovirus exposure and HLA in healthy donors listed by TCRdb under 2017. The study in broad terms: In an earlier analysis of some 550 of the donors, 250 to 300 Gb of sequence data and 100 million or so unique TCR beta sequences from about 179 million T cells were reported. An early release covering more than 500 HLA-typed donors comprised about 310 gigabases of sequencing data and around 80 million unique TCR sequences. Among the roughly 390 genotyped donors, roughly 80% belonged to the genetic ancestry cluster associated with self-reported Caucasian donors. The study aimed to test whether signatures of past pathogen exposure could be identified by cataloging public T cell receptors. Using immunosequencing, the study profiled T cell repertoires from 550 to 750 subjects and related those repertoires to cytomegalovirus serostatus. In addition to the first cohort of about 650 subjects, a separate validation cohort of 120 different subjects was used. To predict cytomegalovirus infection status, the study brought together high-throughput TCR immunosequencing, statistical association of individual TCRs with disease status, and machine learning. A later analysis re-analyzed previously published TCR beta repertoires from 666 donors and added high-resolution HLA genotyping to study TCR occurrence patterns. The later analysis used no new phenotypic data to find candidate immune exposures, relying instead on TCR beta sequences and their occurrence across donors. An earlier analysis of around 580 of the donors used high-throughput TCR beta sequencing to judge whether each TCR beta V gene segment behaved as functional or pseudogenic. Donor age, sex, ethnicity and CMV serostatus were collected together with the repertoire data. A later genetic analysis took genome-wide SNP genotypes for about 55% of the roughly 670 donors and used that subset as a discovery cohort. Every discovery cohort repertoire had been produced on one sequencing platform. HLA typing covered class I and class II loci at four-digit resolution. The number of typed donors differed by locus: about 620-640 for A, B, C, DRB1 and DQB1; 500 to 550 for DQA1; about 600 for DPA1; and roughly 490 for DPB1. Four to six DR-DQ haplotypes were handled as single units for association and clustering because linkage in the cohort was strong. On average, around 230,000 unique TCR beta nucleotide sequences were sequenced per donor among some 430 genotyped donors of the cohort, with about 17% of those sequences being non-productive.

A note on this clone: The clone's antigen remains unknown. No clone much larger than this one lies a single base away; base qualities are absent.

On the study overall, not on this receptor specifically: The only immune exposure information available for the cohort was CMV serostatus. When HLA alleles, especially DR and DQ, strongly co-occurred, TCR associations were difficult to assign to individual alleles. Linkage disequilibrium might explain the correlated functional status among segregating V segments, but an unknown experimental factor could not be excluded. A cluster of highly shared sequence variants was judged likely to represent a technical artifact of the sequencing pipeline. In an earlier analysis of 587 of the donors, most TCR beta V segments appeared in productive rearrangements about 90% or about 30% of the time, broadly matching IMGT annotations. The study gave a list of some 150 TCR beta chains associated with cytomegalovirus. In a later analysis, most CMV-associated TCR beta chains were found to appear HLA-restricted, with HLA associations seemingly driven largely by CMV exposure. A later analysis associated 16,951 TCR beta sequences with specific HLA alleles at a false discovery rate of 0.05. The cohort was sequenced for TCR beta chains only, and without alpha or paired-chain data the features that could be detected were limited. In a later analysis, TCR association rates were found to vary across HLA loci, with the most associated TCRs seen for DRB1 alleles and the fewest for HLA-C alleles. A further reported finding was that TCR beta sequences accurately predicted the HLA-A and HLA-B alleles for most subjects in the first cohort. A later analysis reported that several top co-occurrence clusters appeared linked to parvovirus B19, influenza, CMV and Epstein-Barr virus. Because some donors lacked HLA typing at each locus, the association tests relied only on the typed subset. A later genetic analysis associated a missense DCLRE1C variant with V-gene and J-gene trimming of TCR beta chains, and an independent cohort replicated the association. In vitro tests confirmed that a few of the cytomegalovirus-associated TCR beta chains recognize cytomegalovirus antigens. Most TCR sequences were seen in very few donors, while some public TCRs were found in many individuals. A later analysis found that HLA-associated TCR beta chains were more clonally expanded and had lower generation probabilities than equally common non-associated chains. The classifier was reported to diagnose cytomegalovirus status with high specificity and sensitivity in both the original cohort and the validation cohort. Presence/absence analyses assumed roughly uniform sequencing depth across donors, an assumption that may not hold. Because counts were too low, seventeen rarely observed V segments, including chromosome 9 orphons, were excluded from the earlier analysis of some 590 of the donors. The authors suggested that the approach could potentially be extended to other disease states and immunological phenotypes. Compared with the roughly 700-donor mean, donors in an Asian-associated ancestry cluster had fewer N-insertions in productive TCRs, according to a later genetic analysis.

In total, 666 healthy bone marrow donors made up the cohort. At the time of sampling, every cohort member was nominally healthy, though immune exposures that went unrecorded were likely present. The donor tested CMV seronegative, placing the donor among the 352 seronegative members of the cohort. Every donor gave a peripheral blood sample, and the peripheral blood mononuclear cells from that sample were used for TCR beta sequencing. Genomic DNA was extracted from the blood cell samples with the Qiagen DNeasy Blood Extraction Kit. Library preparation employed the immunoSEQ multiplex PCR assay. The multiplex PCR relied on a mix of 60 forward primers for TCR Vbeta segments and 13 reverse primers for TCR Jbeta segments. The CDR3 region of rearranged TCR beta genes was amplified from genomic DNA by a multiplex PCR assay. The Illumina HiSeq System was used to sequence the amplified TCR beta libraries as 87-base-pair reads. The original pipeline was this. In a later analysis, tens of millions of unique TCR beta chains were counted across the approximately 670 repertoires, and around 10 million of these chains were shared by at least two donors. Raw reads were error-corrected and collapsed into unique sequences with a nearest-neighbor algorithm that merged closely related sequences to remove PCR and sequencing errors. V, D and J gene segments were assigned by aligning CDR3 sequences to IMGT reference sequences. For a sequence to be retained, a match of at least six nucleotides was required to both a V gene segment and a J gene segment. Rearrangements were classified as productive when the CDR3 lacked stop codons and remained in frame with V and J, and all other rearrangements were classified as non-productive. Following IMGT convention, CDR3 was defined as the stretch from the second conserved V-encoded cysteine up to the conserved J-encoded phenylalanine. In an earlier analysis of more than 550 of the donors, sequences lacking an unambiguous match to a single V gene segment were excluded. An earlier analysis of 550 to 650 of the donors classified V segments as functional when productive rearrangements were above 56.7% and as segregating when the standard deviation between donors was above 5%. To diagnose cytomegalovirus status from the catalog of TCR beta chain sequences, a statistical classification framework was built. A later analysis assigned V and J genes by comparing TCR nucleotide sequences with IMGT/GENE-DB human TR gene sequences. In a later analysis, CDR3 sequences and most-parsimonious VDJ recombination scenarios were assigned using the TCRdist pipeline. In a later analysis, every TCR beta chain was defined by the combination of its CDR3 amino acid sequence and its V-gene family, and reads without a unique V-gene family were dropped. To address suspected cross-contamination and a sequencing artifact, a later analysis removed approximately 590 highly shared, low-generation-probability nucleotide sequences. In a later analysis, a clonal expansion index for each public chain was calculated from normalized within-repertoire ranks of inferred template counts. In a later analysis, generation probabilities were computed with a VDJ recombination model fitted to out-of-frame rearrangements, and the resulting probabilities were checked against IGoR. A later analysis scored TCR-TCR, TCR-HLA and TCR-CMV co-occurrence with hypergeometric tests, applying a repertoire-size bias correction to TCR pairs. False discovery rates were estimated in a later analysis by permuting HLA or CMV assignments 20 times. In a later analysis, co-occurring TCRs were grouped using DBSCAN, with TCRdist sequence similarity added in when clustering inside HLA-allele-positive subsets. Co-occurrence clustering excluded repertoires with fewer than 30,000 or more than 120,000 public chains, plus five with anomalous nucleotide sharing. TCRdb took this table from immuneACCESS and kept in-frame rearrangements with V and J called. Such tables lack part of the clones; where checked against another copy, unresolved V genes explain under half of the gap, and the rest is unexplained. That table supplies the V and J calls and clone size; D and trimming were determined from the DNA. The sample data list 100,000 to 120,000 clones, and around 75% of these were observed just once. The ten largest account for roughly 1.9% of the sample.

This sequence was found in a man aged 25 to 40 in good health and CMV-seronegative. The source material was PBMCs.

The nucleotides read TGTGCCAGCAGTCCGAGGACAGGGGGTGGTGGCTACACCTTC. It translates as CASSPRTGGGGYTF. The rearrangement joined TRBV27 to TRBJ1-2, with 10 junctional bases fitting TRBD1. Inclusive of the bounding cysteine and phenylalanine, the CDR3 is 14 residues long. The CDR3 DNA has 42 bases and is translated from base 1. Via the germline V gene (reference sequence), CDR1 is MNHEY and CDR2 SMNVEV. V has 5 bases trimmed and J has 7 bases trimmed; junction bases matching no gene number 7.